This T cell receptor (beta chain) was retrieved from a study of shared clonotypes between healthy human individuals. Selected positively for CCR7 and CD45RO-negative, naive CD8 cells excluded terminally differentiated effector memory CD45RA+ cells. Method: immunoSEQ multiplex PCR; TCRdb's copy keeps in-frame clones and lacks some. The sample has over 2 million clones; roughly 94% are singletons. Trimming stripped 7 bases from V and 5 bases from J, with 11 bases between. This CDR3 contains 12 residues. CDR1 and CDR2 (germline): SNHLY, FYNNEI. The chain employs TRBV2 and TRBJ2-5; D possibly matches TRBD1 or TRBD2 (5 bases each). The specimen was naive CD8+ T cells sorted from blood. This TCR was recovered from a man between 18 and 29 years old in good health. The CDR3 loop is CASKEGSETQYF. The DNA for the CDR3 is TGTGCCAGCAAAGAGGGGTCGGAGACCCAGTACTTC.